What follows describes a single TCR beta chain. The antigen is undetermined. The sample comes from a study of siplizumab effects on memory and regulatory T cells. CDR3 length equals 20 residues. V was clipped by 3 bases and J by 2 bases; unmatched bases: 16. CDR1 LNHDA and CDR2 SQIVND come from the germline V gene (reference sequence). The protocol was immunoSEQ multiplex PCR, while the TCRdb copy is restricted to in-frame clones and leaves out a portion. The sample yields around 110,000 clones, 90% to 95% seen once. General study results and limits: The apparent diversity of naive T cells exceeded that of memory cells, and naive T cells seemed to make a major contribution to the alloresponse. Significantly reduced by siplizumab was the cumulative frequency of alloreactive sequences, namely those traceable to unstimulated CD4+ memory cells.

This sequence joins TRBV19 and TRBJ1-5; 10 bases line up with TRBD1. The sequence came from a human donor in good health. Input material: non-Treg CD4+ T cells sorted from blood. The CDR3 coding sequence is TGTGCCAGTAGTATCCGGTCCTCGGGACAGGGGTTGGTCGGCAATCAGCCCCAGCATTTT. Residues: CASSIRSSGQGLVGNQPQHF.